This passage covers 23 T cell receptor beta chains from one sample sequenced in a study of blood T cell repertoires in COVID-19. TCRdb keeps only in-frame clones here, not all; method: immunoSEQ multiplex PCR. The repertoire holds fewer than 120,000 clones, with 60% to 80% as singletons. The sample was peripheral blood. These receptors were collected from a woman at least 80 years old with active or convalescent COVID-19.

The chain joins TRBV5-1 to TRBJ2-7, with 8 bases that match TRBD2. J gave up 4 bases and V 0 bases, and 3 bases lay outside the gene matches. This CDR3 comprises 14 residues. Germline V gene data show CDR1 as SGHRS and CDR2 as YFSETQ. CDR3 coding DNA: TGCGCCAGCAGCTTGGGCGGGAGGAATTACGAGCAGTACTTC. Its translation is CASSLGGRNYEQYF.

In this sample, this clone turned up a few times. J is TRBJ1-2 and V is TRBV5-1; 8 positions match TRBD1. Germline V CDR1 and CDR2: SGHRS, YFSETQ. The CDR3 has 15 amino acids. J lost 12 bases, V lost 1 base, and 14 bases had no gene match. The CDR3: CASSLHSNPGQAHTF. In DNA form, the CDR3 reads TGCGCCAGCAGCTTGCACTCGAATCCGGGACAGGCCCACACCTTC.

This chain connects TRBV27 to TRBJ1-2; 7 bases align to TRBD1. V lost 8 bases, J lost 7 bases, and 13 bases stayed unmatched. This CDR3 is 14 amino acids long. Per the germline V gene, CDR1 is MNHEY and CDR2 is SMNVEV (reference sequence). Here the CDR3 DNA reads TGTGCCAGCTCTCGCCAGGGGGAAAGGGGTGGCTACACCTTC. It translates to CASSRQGERGGYTF.

The gene calls are TRBV9 and TRBJ2-1, with D possibly TRBD2 on 6 matching bases. With 0 bases removed from V and 1 base from J, the gap between germline ends came to 11 bases. CDR3 length equals 16 residues. Germline V CDR1 and CDR2: SGDLS, YYNGEE. The CDR3 here is CASSVAGAGSYNEQFF. The DNA for the CDR3 is TGTGCCAGCAGCGTAGCTGGGGCGGGATCCTACAATGAGCAGTTCTTC.

The chain links TRBV28 to TRBJ1-5; a possible D gene is TRBD1 (5 bases). This CDR3 has 13 residues. In germline, CDR1 is MDHEN, CDR2 SYDVKM. V was shortened by 4 bases and J by 7 bases, with 11 bases between the two germline ends. In DNA form, the CDR3 reads TGTGCCAGCAGTTGGGTGGGGGGACAGCCCCAGCATTTT. It is translated as CASSWVGGQPQHF.

The chain employs TRBV7-2 and TRBJ1-1; 11 bases match TRBD1. This CDR3 region has 16 residues. Germline-derived CDR1 and CDR2 are SGHTA and FQGNSA. Germline trimming cut 2 bases from V and 1 base from J; bases unmatched to any gene: 3. This CDR3 reads CASSLFGTGGNTEAFF. CDR3 sequence (DNA): TGTGCCAGCAGCTTATTCGGGACAGGGGGGAACACTGAAGCTTTCTTT.

The V call is TRBV10-3, the J call TRBJ1-2; 8 bases line up with TRBD1. Per germline, CDR1 ENHRY and CDR2 SYGVKD. There are 15 residues in the CDR3. Trimming cost V 2 bases and J 2 bases; bases outside gene matches: 4. CDR3 in amino acids: CAISEPTGVNYGYTF. For the CDR3, the DNA is TGTGCCATCAGTGAGCCGACAGGGGTCAACTATGGCTACACCTTC.

CDR3 nucleotide sequence: TGTGCCAGCAGCCAAGTGGTTAGCGGGAGCGAGCAGTACTTC. It specifies CASSQVVSGSEQYF. The chain recombines TRBV3-1 (or the pseudogene TRBV3-2) with TRBJ2-7; 9 nucleotides match TRBD2. The J segment lost 6 bases and the V segment lost 1 base, leaving 4 bases of the junction unmatched. Germline-derived CDR1 and CDR2 are LGHDT and YNNKEL (reference sequence). The CDR3 spans 14 residues.

This sequence joins TRBV4-1 and TRBJ2-3; TRBD1 matches 8 bases. Unmatched junction bases numbered 9, after V lost 2 bases and J lost 11 bases. The CDR3 consists of 14 residues. Germline CDR1 is MGHRA and CDR2 is YSYEKL. The CDR3 sequence: CASSQRTGHREQYF. The DNA of the CDR3 is TGCGCCAGCAGCCAAAGGACAGGGCACCGGGAGCAGTATTTT.

The CDR3, as DNA: TGTGCCAGCACCCATGGGACAGACTACGAGCAGTACTTC. Its translation is CASTHGTDYEQYF. The chain is built from TRBV28 and TRBJ2-7, with 7 bases lining up with TRBD1. The germline V gene encodes CDR1 MDHEN and CDR2 SYDVKM. Trimming cost V 7 bases and J 3 bases; bases outside gene matches: 6. The CDR3 runs to 13 residues.

The chain carries TRBV7-3 and TRBJ2-3; 10 bases agree with TRBD2. CDR1 and CDR2 from the germline V gene are SGHTA and FQGTGA. The CDR3 has 18 residues. The J segment lost 4 bases and the V segment lost 2 bases, leaving 12 bases of the junction unmatched. CDR3 coding DNA: TGTGCCAGCAGCTTAGTCTCGGCTAGCGGGAGTTCGGCAGATACGCAGTATTTT. Translating gives CASSLVSASGSSADTQYF. Full variable domain (rest looked up from reference TRBV7-3 and TRBJ2-3): GAGVSQTPSNKVTEKGKYVELRCDPISGHTALYWYRQSLGQGPEFLIYFQGTGAADDSGLPNDRFFAVRPEGSVSTLKIQRTERGDSAVYLCASSLVSASGSSADTQYFGPGTRLTVL.

This clone was observed a handful of times. CDR3 coding DNA: TGTGCCAGCAGTCATACTATGAGTCCGGGACAGGGGATTCACACCGGGGAGCTGTTTTTT. It specifies CASSHTMSPGQGIHTGELFF. The chain uses TRBV28 and TRBJ2-2, with TRBD1 matching over 10 bases. The CDR3 length is 20 residues. Germline CDR1 and CDR2: MDHEN and SYDVKM. Trimming removed 5 bases from V and 3 bases from J; junction bases left unmatched: 18.

The CDR3 reads CASSVDGQRPLHF. The CDR3 nucleotides are TGTGCCAGCAGCGTAGATGGACAAAGACCCCTCCACTTT. The rearrangement uses TRBV9 and TRBJ1-6; perhaps TRBD1 as D (5 bases). The CDR3 consists of 13 residues. The V and J ends lost 0 bases and 12 bases respectively, with 10 bases between them. Per germline, CDR1 SGDLS and CDR2 YYNGEE.

The rearrangement joins TRBV24-1 to TRBJ2-3, with TRBD2 matching over 9 bases. The CDR3 totals 16 residues. Trimming at V came to 3 bases and at J to 6 bases, leaving 9 bases not matched to a gene. The germline V gene encodes CDR1 KGHDR and CDR2 SFDVKD. The CDR3 is CATSDVYSSGKDTQYF. CDR3 DNA: TGTGCCACCAGTGATGTGTACTCTAGCGGGAAGGATACGCAGTATTTT.

This chain uses TRBV9 with TRBJ2-1; weak D call: TRBD2 (6 bases). Germline V lookup: CDR1 SGDLS, CDR2 YYNGEE. V was cut by 0 bases and J by 9 bases, with 16 bases left in between. The CDR3 runs 15 residues. CDR3 region: CASSVAERQGGEQFF. In nucleotides, the CDR3 is TGTGCCAGCAGCGTAGCTGAGCGGCAGGGAGGTGAGCAGTTCTTC.

The J gene is TRBJ2-3, the V gene TRBV5-1; D not certain. Trimming took off 2 bases at V and 0 bases at J, with 10 bases between the two ends. The germline V gene has CDR1 SGHRS and CDR2 YFSETQ. This CDR3 region has 15 residues. The chain's CDR3 is CASSLSGTSTDTQYF. The CDR3 coding sequence is TGCGCCAGCAGCTTATCAGGAACTAGCACAGATACGCAGTATTTT.

The chain links TRBV7-9 to TRBJ1-1; a weak D match, TRBD1 (5 bases). Germline V gene sequence: CDR1 SEHNR, CDR2 FQNEAQ (reference sequence). Trimming shortened V by 6 bases and J by 5 bases, and 13 bases separated the two germline ends. This CDR3 is 13 amino acids long. The DNA for the CDR3 is TGTGCCAGCAGTTCTCGCCCAGGGACTGAAGCTTTCTTT. It specifies CASSSRPGTEAFF.

The chain carries TRBV10-3 and TRBJ2-2; 11 bases align to TRBD1. The CDR3 contains 14 residues. CDR1 ENHRY and CDR2 SYGVKD come from the germline V gene. Germline trimming cut 6 bases from V and 6 bases from J; bases unmatched to any gene: 3. CDR3 sequence reads: CAIRWTGGSGELFF. CDR3 bases: TGTGCCATCAGGTGGACAGGGGGCTCCGGGGAGCTGTTTTTT.

The chain couples TRBV2 to TRBJ1-4; weak D call: TRBD1 (5 bases). Germline lookup yields CDR1 SNHLY and CDR2 FYNNEI. V was clipped by 4 bases and J by 3 bases, with 21 bases between them. The CDR3 has 18 amino acids. CDR3 in amino acids: CASSGTGSLSRANEKLFF. Written as DNA, the CDR3 is TGTGCCAGCAGTGGAACAGGTTCGCTCAGTCGGGCTAATGAAAAACTGTTTTTT.

The chain uses TRBV5-1 and TRBJ2-7, with 7 bases aligning to TRBD1. Germline lookup yields CDR1 SGHRS and CDR2 YFSETQ. V gave up 4 bases and J gave up 2 bases; unmatched junction bases: 6. The CDR3 is 14 residues long. The CDR3 spells CASSLDRPTYEQYF. Written as DNA, the CDR3 is TGCGCCAGCAGCCTGGACAGGCCGACCTACGAGCAGTACTTC. The variable domain in full, with the rest retrieved from reference TRBV5-1 and TRBJ2-7, is KAGVTQTPRYLIKTRGQQVTLSCSPISGHRSVSWYQQTPGQGLQFLFEYFSETQRNKGNFPGRFSGRQFSNSRSEMNVSTLELGDSALYLCASSLDRPTYEQYFGPGTRLTVT.

The chain couples TRBV5-1 to TRBJ1-1; weak D call: TRBD1 (5 bases). Germline CDR1 SGHRS, CDR2 YFSETQ. The CDR3 totals 15 residues. Trimming shortened V by 4 bases and J by 1 base, and 14 bases separated the two germline ends. CDR3 sequence: CASSDVRGGNTEAFF. The CDR3 coding sequence is TGCGCCAGCAGCGACGTTAGGGGCGGGAACACTGAAGCTTTCTTT.

The V and J genes are TRBV11-2 and TRBJ2-1; 10 nucleotides agree with TRBD1. Per the germline V gene, CDR1 is SGHAT and CDR2 is FQNNGV. The CDR3 extends over 16 amino acids. V trimming: 5 bases; J trimming: 4 bases; junction bases outside the gene matches: 8. The CDR3: CASSRWGDRGYNEQFF. CDR3 DNA sequence: TGTGCCAGCAGCCGATGGGGGGACAGGGGTTACAATGAGCAGTTCTTC.

The chain uses TRBV7-3 and TRBJ2-1, with D tentatively TRBD2 (6 bases). The germline gives CDR1 SGHTA, CDR2 FQGTGA. The CDR3 totals 14 residues. With 1 base removed from V and 6 bases from J, the gap between germline ends came to 10 bases. CDR3 sequence (DNA): TGTGCCAGCAGCTTAAACCCGGGGGTCAATGAGCAGTTCTTC. Translation: CASSLNPGVNEQFF.